The 16 T cell receptor beta chains reported below all come from one sample, sequenced in a study of blood T cells in healthy people across ages. A second PCR of 7 to 11 cycles used a sample-barcoded 5' primer and a J-beta primer mix. Via MiXCR, TCRdb re-called the 5' RACE reads, giving one row per CDR3 protein. Of about 720,000 distinct CDR3 sequences in the sample, 20% to 30% were seen once. The same data also went into a second study, on T cells of mothers and their children.

The sample consisted of blood. These receptor sequences come from a boy between 5 and 17 years old in good health.

The chain joins TRBV12-3 or TRBV12-4 to TRBJ1-2, with D possibly matching TRBD1 (5 bases). V lost 7 bases and J lost 5, with 14 bases in between. The CDR3 length is 13 residues. CDR3 bases: TGTGCCAGCACGGCGGCGCGGACATATGGCTACACCTTC. It encodes CASTAARTYGYTF.

This rearrangement joins TRBV6-5 to TRBJ2-3, with D perhaps being TRBD1 or TRBD2 (5 bases each). The CDR3 covers 14 residues. Germline loops: CDR1 MNHEY, CDR2 SVGAGI. The ends were cut back, 6 bases at V and 7 bases at J, with 17 bases in the middle. For the CDR3, the DNA is TGTGCCAGCAGACGGGACCCCGCGTTGCATACGCAGTATTTT. Translated: CASRRDPALHTQYF.

This clonotype turned up a few times. The V call is TRBV20-1, the J call TRBJ2-3, with no clear D. Trimming removed 5 bases at V and 3 bases at J, with 12 bases between. Germline CDR1 DFQATT, CDR2 SNEGSKA (reference sequence). This CDR3 contains 13 residues. The CDR3 coding sequence is TGCAGTGCTTGTTCCCGTCCGACAGATACGCAGTATTTT. This encodes CSACSRPTDTQYF.

This clonotype was seen a handful of times. This chain links TRBV18 with TRBJ1-1, with 8 bases fitting TRBD1. Germline V gives CDR1 KGHSH, CDR2 LQKENI. This CDR3 has 14 residues. V lost 3 bases, J lost 1 base, and 1 base stayed unmatched. Here the CDR3 DNA reads TGTGCCAGCTCACCGGGACAGGAGAACACTGAAGCTTTCTTT. Its translation: CASSPGQENTEAFF.

This clonotype was observed a few times. The chain recombines TRBV3-1 with TRBJ2-1; a weak D match, TRBD1 (6 bases). In germline, CDR1 is LGHDT, CDR2 YNNKEL (reference sequence). Trimming cost V 7 bases and J 4 bases, with 8 bases left between them. This CDR3 is 12 amino acids long. The CDR3 is CASTDRYNEQFF. CDR3 sequence (DNA): TGTGCCAGCACGGACAGATACAATGAGCAGTTCTTC.

The V gene is TRBV7-2, the J gene TRBJ1-2; 9 nucleotides line up with TRBD1. This CDR3 has 14 amino acids. V gave up 2 bases and J gave up 8 bases; unmatched junction bases: 6. Germline V gene lookup returns CDR1 SGHTA and CDR2 FQGNSA. CDR3 DNA sequence: TGTGCCAGCAGCTTATTCTCGGGACAGGGAGGCTACACCTTC. Its translation is CASSLFSGQGGYTF.

V usage is TRBV6-5 and J usage is TRBJ2-2; 10 nucleotides match TRBD1. Losses at the gene ends were 7 bases for V and 5 bases for J; bases not matched to a gene: 4. Germline CDR1 and CDR2: MNHEY and SVGAGI. This CDR3 is built from 14 residues. CDR3 sequence: CASIGDRGTGELFF. CDR3 nucleotides: TGTGCCAGCATCGGGGACAGGGGAACCGGGGAGCTGTTTTTT.

In its sample, this clonotype was seen a few times. The chain has TRBV20-1 and TRBJ2-5; 13 bases are shared with TRBD2. The DNA matches TRBJ2-1 better at its end, which makes the J call doubtful. Germline V gene sequence: CDR1 DFQATT, CDR2 SNEGSKA (reference sequence). CDR3 size: 13 residues. The CDR3 here is CSRLAGGPNEQFF. CDR3 in DNA: TGCAGCCGACTAGCGGGGGGACCTAATGAGCAGTTCTTC.

V gene TRBV20-1 combines with J gene TRBJ2-7, with 8 bases matching TRBD2. V gave up 0 bases and J gave up 1 base; unmatched junction bases: 5. From germline, CDR1 is DFQATT and CDR2 SNEGSKA (reference sequence). This CDR3 is 15 amino acids long. CDR3 residues: CSARDVSGKSYEQYF. Written as DNA, the CDR3 is TGCAGTGCTAGAGATGTTAGCGGGAAGTCCTACGAGCAGTACTTC.

The chain couples TRBV6-2 or TRBV6-3 to TRBJ1-1, with D possibly matching TRBD1 (5 bases). Trimming took off 5 bases at V and 1 base at J, with 14 bases between the two ends. The CDR3 sequence is 15 residues long. CDR1 is MNHEY, CDR2 SVGEGT, per germline. The CDR3 region is CASSPYNQGNTEAFF. CDR3 DNA: TGTGCCAGCAGTCCTTATAACCAGGGGAACACTGAAGCTTTCTTT.

J is TRBJ1-4 and V is TRBV6-5; 7 bases are a match to TRBD1. J lost 4 bases, V lost 6 bases, and 8 bases had no gene match. Germline-derived CDR1 and CDR2 are MNHEY and SVGAGI. The CDR3 is 15 amino acids. The CDR3 coding sequence is TGTGCCAGCAGATCCCGGGGACAGCTTAATGAAAAACTGTTTTTT. As protein: CASRSRGQLNEKLFF.

The gene calls are TRBV20-1 and TRBJ2-5; D may be TRBD1 (5 bases). Germline CDR1 reads DFQATT; CDR2 reads SNEGSKA (reference sequence). Trimming removed 1 base from V and 4 bases from J, with 7 bases in between. The CDR3 runs to 12 residues. The CDR3 loop reads CSARAGIETQYF. CDR3 in DNA: TGCAGTGCTAGAGCAGGGATAGAGACCCAGTACTTC.

This clonotype turned up a few times. The chain links TRBV28 to TRBJ1-2; D is ambiguous. V was clipped by 6 bases and J by 1 base, with 12 bases between them. CDR1 MDHEN and CDR2 SYDVKM come from the germline V gene. The CDR3 contains 14 residues. In DNA form, the CDR3 reads TGTGCCAGCAGCCGCTCGTCGGGTAACTATGGCTACACCTTC. It translates to CASSRSSGNYGYTF.

This chain uses TRBV5-1 with TRBJ2-3; TRBD2 matches 10 bases. CDR1 SGHRS and CDR2 YFSETQ come from the germline V gene. V dropped 1 base and J dropped 1; count of bases not matched to a gene: 3. The CDR3 runs 16 residues. The chain's CDR3 is CASSLSGGAGTDTQYF. CDR3 bases: TGCGCCAGCAGCTTGAGCGGGGGGGCCGGCACAGATACGCAGTATTTT.

The CDR3 coding sequence is TGTGCCAGCAGTTCCCAAAGACAGGGTAATGCCTATGGCTACACCTTC. Amino acid sequence: CASSSQRQGNAYGYTF. V and J are TRBV2 and TRBJ1-2; TRBD1 agrees at 7 bases. This CDR3 is built from 16 residues. With 5 bases clipped from V and 4 bases from J, the junction kept 13 bases outside the gene matches. In germline, CDR1 is SNHLY, CDR2 FYNNEI.

The chain carries TRBV6-6 and TRBJ1-1; TRBD1 matches at 9 bases. Germline V gene lookup returns CDR1 MNHNY and CDR2 SVGAGI (reference sequence). The CDR3 is made up of 20 amino acids. Trimming removed 6 bases from V and 1 base from J; junction bases left unmatched: 21. CDR3 protein: CASRGRAGQGRSEENTEAFF. The DNA for the CDR3 is TGTGCCAGCAGGGGTAGGGCGGGACAGGGTAGAAGCGAGGAGAACACTGAAGCTTTCTTT.